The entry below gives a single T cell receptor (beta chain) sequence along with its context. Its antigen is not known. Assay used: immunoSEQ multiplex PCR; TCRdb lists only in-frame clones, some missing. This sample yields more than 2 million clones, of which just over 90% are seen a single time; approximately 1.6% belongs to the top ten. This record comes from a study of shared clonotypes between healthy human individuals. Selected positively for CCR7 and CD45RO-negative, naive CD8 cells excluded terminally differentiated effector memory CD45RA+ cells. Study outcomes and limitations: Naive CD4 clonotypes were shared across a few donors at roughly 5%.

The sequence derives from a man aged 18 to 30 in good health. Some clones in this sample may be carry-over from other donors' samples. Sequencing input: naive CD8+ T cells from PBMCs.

DNA for the CDR3: TGTGCCAGCAGTTTCCGGGGACAGTCCTACGAGCAGTACTTC. It codes for CASSFRGQSYEQYF. This chain uses TRBV27 with TRBJ2-7; 7 bases align to TRBD1. Per germline, CDR1 MNHEY and CDR2 SMNVEV (reference sequence). V lost 3 bases to trimming and J lost 1 base; unmatched junction nucleotides: 3. The CDR3 has 14 residues.